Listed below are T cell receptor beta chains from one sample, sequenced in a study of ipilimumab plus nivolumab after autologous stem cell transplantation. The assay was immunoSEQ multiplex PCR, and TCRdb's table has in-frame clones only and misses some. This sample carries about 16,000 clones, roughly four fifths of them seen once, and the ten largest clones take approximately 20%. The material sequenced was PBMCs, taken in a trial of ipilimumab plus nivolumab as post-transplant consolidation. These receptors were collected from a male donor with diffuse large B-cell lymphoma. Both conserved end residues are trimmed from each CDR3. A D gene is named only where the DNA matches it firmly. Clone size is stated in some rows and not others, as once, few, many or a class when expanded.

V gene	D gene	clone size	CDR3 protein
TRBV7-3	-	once	ASSPSLGPYGYT
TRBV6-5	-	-	ASMAGIEQY
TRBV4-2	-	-	ASSQEAPLAGEQF
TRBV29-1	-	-	SVEAAHEQY
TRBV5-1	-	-	ASSLDSGYTGELF
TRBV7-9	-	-	ASSLDPLWSPLH
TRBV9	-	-	ASSVEALVATNEKLF
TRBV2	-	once	ASRTASGNTIY
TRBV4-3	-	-	ASSQDPAVSNTGELF
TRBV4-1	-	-	ASSQGRTPSSYEQY
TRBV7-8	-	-	ASSLGSGEQY
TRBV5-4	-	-	ASRSDRLGNSPLH
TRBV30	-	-	AWSVKGPNSYEQY
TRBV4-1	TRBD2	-	ASSHRAGSSYNEQF
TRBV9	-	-	ASSSPRGSNEQF
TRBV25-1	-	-	ASSVNMGTEAF
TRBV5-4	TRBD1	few	ASSSEGTGGWNTEAF
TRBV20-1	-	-	SAPLMDEQF
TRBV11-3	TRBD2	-	ASSPRPGLVTPVGTDTQY
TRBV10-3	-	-	AISIWQNEQY
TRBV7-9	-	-	ASSTGGGGNTEAF
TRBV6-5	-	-	ASRPQDSGANVLT
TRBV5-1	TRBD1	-	ASSLEGAPNEKLF